This T cell receptor (beta chain) was observed in a study of shared clonotypes between healthy human individuals. Study context: Plates per donor: three CD4 naive, three CD4 memory, two CD8 naive, one CD8 memory.

As for this clone: Its antigen is still unknown.

Study-wide points: Enrolling few donors narrowed the genetic and exposure-history diversity that was represented.

Only in-frame clones appear in the TCRdb table, and some are missing; sequencing was by immunoSEQ multiplex PCR. The data contain 1.5 million to 2.5 million clones, about 95% of them singletons. Naive CD8 cells lacked CD45RO and underwent positive selection for CCR7, leaving out terminally differentiated effector memory CD45RA+ cells. V dropped 3 bases and J dropped 1 base, with 16 bases sitting between them. The CDR3 is made up of 17 amino acids. Germline V gives CDR1 ENHRY, CDR2 SYGVKD. What was sequenced was naive CD8+ T cells sorted from blood. The sequence derives from a young man in good health. The J gene is TRBJ1-5, the V gene TRBV10-3; D unresolved. The CDR3, as DNA: TGTGCCATCAGTGAAGGAGGCTCCCAAAACAGCAATCAGCCCCAGCATTTT. Its translation is CAISEGGSQNSNQPQHF.